This T cell receptor (beta chain) comes out of a study of T cells after yellow fever vaccination. Regarding the study as a whole: Reappearing after the booster were most of the clones from primary vaccination (about 96% CD4, about 88% CD8). Repertoires sorted by FACS could include abundant clonotypes that are contaminants from the bulk population.

From germline, CDR1 is MNHEY and CDR2 SVGAGI. The CDR3 consists of 15 residues. The V end was cut by 4 bases, the J end by 0 bases, with 10 bases between. This clonotype was counted between two and nine times. Its antigen is not known. TCRdb analysed the 5' RACE reads with MiXCR anew, one entry per CDR3 protein. Altogether about 310,000 distinct CDR3 sequences are present, roughly 3.5% being singletons, with the ten largest covering around 20%. The TCR originated in a man aged 18-30 years who received the YFV17D yellow fever vaccine. The sample in question was PBMCs, obtained on the day of the yellow fever booster vaccination. V and J are TRBV6-5 and TRBJ1-5; possible D gene TRBD1, 5 bases. The CDR3 spells CASSSDSHSNQPQHF. The CDR3, as DNA: TGTGCCAGCAGTTCCGACAGTCATAGCAATCAGCCCCAGCATTTT.